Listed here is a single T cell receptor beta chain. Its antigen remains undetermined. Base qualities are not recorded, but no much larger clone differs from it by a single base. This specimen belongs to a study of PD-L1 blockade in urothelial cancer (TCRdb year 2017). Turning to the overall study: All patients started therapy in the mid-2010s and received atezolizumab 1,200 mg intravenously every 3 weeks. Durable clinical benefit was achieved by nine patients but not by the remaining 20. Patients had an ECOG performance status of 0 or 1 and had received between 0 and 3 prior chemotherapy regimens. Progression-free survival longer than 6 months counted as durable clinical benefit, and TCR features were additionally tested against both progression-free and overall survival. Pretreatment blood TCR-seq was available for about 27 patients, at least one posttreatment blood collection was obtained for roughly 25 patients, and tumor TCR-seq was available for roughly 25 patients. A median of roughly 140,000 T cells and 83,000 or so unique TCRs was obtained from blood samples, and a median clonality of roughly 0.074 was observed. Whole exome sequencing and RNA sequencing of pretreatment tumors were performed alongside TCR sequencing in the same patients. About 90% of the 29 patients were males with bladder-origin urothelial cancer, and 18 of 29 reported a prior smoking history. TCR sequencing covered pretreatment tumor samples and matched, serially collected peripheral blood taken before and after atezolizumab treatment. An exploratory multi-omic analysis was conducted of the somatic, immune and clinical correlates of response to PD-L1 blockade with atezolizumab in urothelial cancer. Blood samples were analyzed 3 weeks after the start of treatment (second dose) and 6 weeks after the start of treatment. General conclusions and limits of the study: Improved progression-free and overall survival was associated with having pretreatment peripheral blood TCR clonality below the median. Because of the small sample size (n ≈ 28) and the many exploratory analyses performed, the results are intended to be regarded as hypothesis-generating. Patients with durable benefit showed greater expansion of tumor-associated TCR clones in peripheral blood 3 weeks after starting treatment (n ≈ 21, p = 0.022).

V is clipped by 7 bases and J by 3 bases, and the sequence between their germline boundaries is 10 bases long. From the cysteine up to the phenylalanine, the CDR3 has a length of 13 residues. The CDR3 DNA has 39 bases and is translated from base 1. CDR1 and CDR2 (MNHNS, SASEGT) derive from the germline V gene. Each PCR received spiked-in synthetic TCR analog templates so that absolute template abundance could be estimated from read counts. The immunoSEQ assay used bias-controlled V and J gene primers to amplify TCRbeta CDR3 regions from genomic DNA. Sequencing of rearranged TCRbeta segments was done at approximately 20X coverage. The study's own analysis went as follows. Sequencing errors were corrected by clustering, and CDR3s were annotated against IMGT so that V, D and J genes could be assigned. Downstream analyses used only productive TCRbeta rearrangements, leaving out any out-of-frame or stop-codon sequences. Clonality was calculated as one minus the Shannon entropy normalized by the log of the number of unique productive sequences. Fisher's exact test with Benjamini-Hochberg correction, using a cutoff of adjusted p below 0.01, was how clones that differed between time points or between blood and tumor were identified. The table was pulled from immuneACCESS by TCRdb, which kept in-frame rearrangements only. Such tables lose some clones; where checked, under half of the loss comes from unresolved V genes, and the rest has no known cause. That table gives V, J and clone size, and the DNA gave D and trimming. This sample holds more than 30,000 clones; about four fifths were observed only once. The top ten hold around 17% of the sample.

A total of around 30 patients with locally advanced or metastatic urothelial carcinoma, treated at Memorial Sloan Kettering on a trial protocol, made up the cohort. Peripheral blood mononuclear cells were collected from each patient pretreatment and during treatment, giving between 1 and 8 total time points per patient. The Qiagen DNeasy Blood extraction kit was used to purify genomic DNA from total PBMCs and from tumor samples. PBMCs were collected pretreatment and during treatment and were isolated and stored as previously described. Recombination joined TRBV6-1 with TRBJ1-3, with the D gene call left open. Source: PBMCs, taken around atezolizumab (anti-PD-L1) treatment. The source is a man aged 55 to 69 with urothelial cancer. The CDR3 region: CASTTSIGNTIYF. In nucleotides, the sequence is TGTGCCAGCACAACAAGTATTGGAAACACCATATATTTT.